A single sample is the source of the 8 T cell receptor beta chains below, sequenced in a study of T cell responses to AZD1222 COVID-19 vaccine. The assay was immunoSEQ multiplex PCR, and TCRdb's table has in-frame clones only and misses some. The repertoire holds nearly 200,000 clones, approximately 93% seen once, with more than 0.8% in the top ten. This material consisted of peripheral blood, taken 28 days after the second AZD1222 dose. Every receptor here comes from an adult who received the AZD1222 COVID-19 vaccine.

This chain connects TRBV3-1 (or the pseudogene TRBV3-2) to TRBJ1-1; maybe TRBD1 (5 bases). The CDR3 has 13 residues. V was trimmed by 3 bases and J by 4 bases, leaving 9 bases between them. Germline V CDR1 and CDR2: LGHDT, YNNKEL (reference sequence). The CDR3 region has the DNA TGTGCCAGCAGCCATTATGGGGGCACTGAAGCTTTCTTT. Translation: CASSHYGGTEAFF.

This chain joins TRBV28 and TRBJ1-1; D is perhaps TRBD1 (5 bases). CDR1 MDHEN and CDR2 SYDVKM come from the germline V gene. This CDR3 is 12 amino acids long. Trimming left V 6 bases short and J 8 bases short, with 13 bases between. The CDR3 DNA is TGTGCCAGCAGGACTATGGGGGGGGAAGCTTTCTTT. It yields the protein CASRTMGGEAFF.

J is TRBJ1-3 and V is TRBV7-3; D is unclear. Germline V gives CDR1 SGHTA, CDR2 FQGTGA. The CDR3 runs 12 residues. The V end was cut by 5 bases, the J end by 0 bases, with 2 bases between. CDR3 region: CASSDSGNTIYF. DNA of the CDR3: TGTGCCAGCAGCGACTCTGGAAACACCATATATTTT.

The gene calls are TRBV5-1 and TRBJ2-1; the match to TRBD2 covers 14 bases. The V and J ends lost 7 bases and 5 bases, in that order; junction bases with no gene match: 5. This CDR3 contains 15 residues. Germline V gene sequence: CDR1 SGHRS, CDR2 YFSETQ. The CDR3 coding sequence is TGCGCCAGCGGACTAGCGGGGGGCGGGGACAATGAGCAGTTCTTC. This sequence encodes CASGLAGGGDNEQFF.

J is TRBJ2-3 and V is TRBV14; D call uncertain. The V end lost 6 bases, the J end lost 1 base, and 8 bases lay between the germline ends. This CDR3 region has 13 residues. Germline V lookup: CDR1 SGHDN, CDR2 FVKESK. Here the CDR3 DNA reads TGTGCCAGCAGGGTGCCCGGCACAGATACGCAGTATTTT. Translation gives CASRVPGTDTQYF.

The rearrangement links TRBV12-5 to TRBJ2-3, with D tentatively TRBD2 (6 bases). This CDR3 has 13 amino acids. Germline V gene lookup returns CDR1 LGHNT and CDR2 FRNRAP. V lost 6 bases, J lost 5 bases, and 12 bases lay in between. CDR3: CASGRGGEDTQYF. The CDR3 coding sequence is TGTGCTAGTGGCCGGGGCGGGGAAGATACGCAGTATTTT.

The chain links TRBV4-1 to TRBJ2-7, with 9 bases lining up with TRBD1. Trimming took 1 base from V and 2 from J; bases not matched to a gene: 9. The germline CDR1 and CDR2 sequences are MGHRA and YSYEKL. This CDR3 is built from 17 residues. In nucleotides, the CDR3 is TGCGCCAGCAGCCAAGGAGCCGCCGGGACAGGGCCCTACGAGCAGTACTTC. This sequence encodes CASSQGAAGTGPYEQYF.

V gene TRBV19 combines with J gene TRBJ2-2; D unresolved. This CDR3 comprises 15 residues. CDR1 is LNHDA, CDR2 SQIVND, per germline (reference sequence). Deletions cut 5 bases from V and 4 bases from J, with 14 bases between. CDR3 sequence reads: CASSLLGSGTGELFF. The CDR3 DNA reads as TGTGCCAGTAGTCTCTTAGGGTCGGGCACCGGGGAGCTGTTTTTT. The full variable domain, rest sourced from reference TRBV19 and TRBJ2-2, is DGGITQSPKYLFRKEGQNVTLSCEQNLNHDAMYWYRQDPGQGLRLIYYSQIVNDFQKGDIAEGYSVSREKKESFPLTVTSAQKNPTAFYLCASSLLGSGTGELFFGEGSRLTVL.